This TCR beta chain was sequenced during a study of Ad26.COV2.S vaccination and SARS-CoV-2 variants. Study background: The vaccine Ad26.COV2.S was put into the muscle once, or twice with 56 days between. General study points: The authors reported substantial breadth in spike-specific CD8+ and CD4+ T cell responses after vaccination. Breadth measured for non-spike TCRs was similar across vaccine and placebo recipients.

The sample's treatment: roughly 20 received Ad26.COV2.S at low or high dose, single or two shots; about 5 received placebo; per-sample allocation not given. Collection of samples fell on day 63 after the first vaccine or placebo injection. Within Boston, the person who donated was an adult of 18-55 years. The method was immunoSEQ multiplex PCR; TCRdb's version includes in-frame clones alone and lacks a portion of them. The sample contains about 460,000 clones, 70% to 90% of which appear only once. This CDR3 contains 13 residues. Trimming stripped 5 bases from V and 0 bases from J, with 8 bases between. Germline V gene sequence: CDR1 MNHEY, CDR2 SVGEGT. Note on this clone: Its specificity is not known.

This TCR derives from a person aged 18-60 years who received the Ad26.COV2.S COVID-19 vaccine or a placebo. The chain recombines TRBV6-2 or TRBV6-3 with TRBJ2-7, with D uncertain. The material sequenced was peripheral blood, taken in a trial of Ad26.COV2.S vaccine versus placebo. The CDR3 protein is CASSPPYSYEQYF. CDR3 bases: TGTGCCAGCAGTCCGCCTTACTCCTACGAGCAGTACTTC.